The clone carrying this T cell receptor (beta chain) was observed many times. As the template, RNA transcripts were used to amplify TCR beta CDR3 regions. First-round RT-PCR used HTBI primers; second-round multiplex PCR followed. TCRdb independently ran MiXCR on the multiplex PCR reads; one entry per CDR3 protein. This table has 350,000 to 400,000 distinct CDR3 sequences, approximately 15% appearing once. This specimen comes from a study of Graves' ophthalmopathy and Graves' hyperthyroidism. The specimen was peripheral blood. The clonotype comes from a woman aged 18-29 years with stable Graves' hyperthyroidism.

This chain's CDR3 is CAISGGQGHYNEQFF. For the CDR3, the DNA is TGTGCCATCAGTGGGGGACAGGGCCACTACAATGAGCAGTTCTTC. This rearrangement joins TRBV10-3 to TRBJ2-1; the match to TRBD1 covers 9 bases. With V trimmed by 4 bases and J by 3 bases, 4 bases remained unmatched. The germline V gene has CDR1 ENHRY and CDR2 SYGVKD. CDR3 length: 15 residues.